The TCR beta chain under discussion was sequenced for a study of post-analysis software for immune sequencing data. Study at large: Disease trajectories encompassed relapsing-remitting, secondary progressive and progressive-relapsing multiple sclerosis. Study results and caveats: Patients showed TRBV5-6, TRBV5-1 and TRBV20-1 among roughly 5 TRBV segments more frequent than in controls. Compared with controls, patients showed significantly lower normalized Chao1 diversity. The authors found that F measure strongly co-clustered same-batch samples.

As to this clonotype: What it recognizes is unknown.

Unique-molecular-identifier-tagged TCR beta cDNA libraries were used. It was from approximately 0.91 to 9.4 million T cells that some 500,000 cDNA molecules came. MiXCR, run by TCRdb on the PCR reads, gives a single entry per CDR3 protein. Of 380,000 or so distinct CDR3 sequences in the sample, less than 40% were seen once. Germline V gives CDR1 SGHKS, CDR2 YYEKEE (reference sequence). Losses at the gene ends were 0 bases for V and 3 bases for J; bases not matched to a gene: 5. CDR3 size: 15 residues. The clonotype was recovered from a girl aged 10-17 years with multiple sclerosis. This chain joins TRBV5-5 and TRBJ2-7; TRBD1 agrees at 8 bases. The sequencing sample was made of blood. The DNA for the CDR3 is TGTGCCAGCAGCTTGGGACAGGGGATAGGCTACGAGCAGTACTTC. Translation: CASSLGQGIGYEQYF.